This T cell receptor beta chain was sequenced for a study of shared clonotypes between healthy human individuals. Germline V gene lookup returns CDR1 MNHEY and CDR2 SMNVEV (reference sequence). The CDR3 sequence is 14 residues long. Trimming removed 5 bases at V and 2 bases at J, with 12 bases between. The table came from immunoSEQ multiplex PCR; TCRdb's copy has only in-frame clones and leaves some out. Of 550,000 to 800,000 clones listed, around two thirds are singletons. The specimen sequenced was memory CD4+ T cells sorted from blood. The subset: CD45RA-negative fraction. V is TRBV27 and J is TRBJ1-1, with D possibly matching TRBD1 (6 bases). The sequence was collected from a woman in her twenties or thirties in good health. CDR3 loop: CASSPHRDNTEAFF. CDR3 nucleotides: TGTGCCAGCAGTCCCCACAGGGACAACACTGAAGCTTTCTTT.